The rows below give T cell receptor beta chains drawn from one sample of a study of long-term antiretroviral therapy in people with HIV. Profiled with immunoSEQ multiplex PCR; TCRdb holds only in-frame clones, not every one. The sample includes tens of thousands of clones, over 75% seen only once; the top ten take approximately 4.7%. Sequences were derived from unsorted PBMCs, sampled about 3.5 years after starting antiretroviral therapy. These receptors were taken from a man younger than 35 with HIV. Each CDR3 is given without its conserved first and last residue.

>TRBJ2-3|TRBV5-1
ASSLVPSGGEDTQY
>TRBJ1-4|TRBV25-1
ASSGETSSNEKLF
>TRBJ2-2|TRBV11-1
ASSLDSGEGTGELF
>TRBJ2-7|TRBV9
ASSAGQQTSYEQY
>TRBJ1-5|TRBV15
ATSRRNRGSNQPQH
>TRBJ1-5|TRBV19
ASSIDREGDQPQH
>TRBJ2-1|TRBV7-9
ASSWVDRGPREF
>TRBJ2-7|TRBV5-4
ASSLAEEGRHEQY
>TRBJ1-6|TRBV2
ASSGWTGEEFSYNSPLH
>TRBJ1-3|TRBV6-1
ASTTAGVRNTIY
>TRBJ2-7|TRBV4-1
ASSQDAASGGSWYEQY
>TRBJ1-2|TRBV7-6
ASSSRGGYGYT
>TRBJ2-2|TRBV7-9
ASTPPVTGELF
>TRBJ2-7|TRBV7-9
ASSPTAGAAPSYEQY
>TRBJ2-1|TRBV18
ASSPPLRQVRNEQF
>TRBJ2-5|TRBV5-1
ASSLETTGIGETQY
>TRBJ2-7|TRBV10-2
ASRSGGEYEQY
>TRBJ2-7|TRBV6-1
ASSEARVGEQY
>TRBJ2-1|TRBV5-1
ASSQTVSSYNEQF
>TRBJ2-3|TRBV6-5
ASRPGLAYTDTQY
>TRBJ1-1|TRBV14
ASSQAGNTEAF
>TRBJ2-7|TRBV5-4
ASSLRRPQGLDEQY
>TRBJ1-1|TRBV27
ASSLSQGWGEAF
>TRBJ2-1|TRBV10-2
ASHSSYNEQF
>TRBJ1-4|TRBV11-2
ASSLPYRGEKLF
>TRBJ1-2|TRBV28
ASSLDGTYGYT
>TRBJ2-7|TRBV11-2
ASSLEAGGNYEQY
>TRBJ2-7|TRBV27
ASSPYVGYEQY
>TRBJ2-7|TRBV5-1
ASSLEPGLKVSYEQY
>TRBJ2-2|TRBV7-6
ASSFSGGGDTGELF
>TRBJ1-4|TRBV5-5
ASSFRGQANEKLF
>TRBJ2-1|TRBV7-8
ASSLGDPTEQF
>TRBJ1-1|TRBV5-5
ASSAGDSQFRDTEAF
>TRBJ2-2|TRBV18
ASSPRDNTGELF
>TRBJ2-7|TRBV7-8
ASGRESYEQY
>TRBJ1-4|TRBV10-3
AISPLEGTNEKLF
>TRBJ2-7|TRBV27
ASSLSSGNSYEQY
>TRBJ2-7|TRBV7-8
ASSLAGDYEQY
>TRBJ1-2|TRBV27
ASRLTGDYGYT
>TRBJ2-3|TRBV4-2
ASSQPPTDTQY
>TRBJ1-2|TRBV28
ASSLPGYGYT
>TRBJ1-4|TRBV9
ASSLGTAQNEKLF
>TRBJ2-3|TRBV6-4
ASSGGPLDTQY
>TRBJ1-3|TRBV10-3
ATWTENSGNTIY
>TRBJ1-1|TRBV5-1
ASSLGQGYGEAF
>TRBJ1-5|TRBV5-1
ASSLGDSSNQPQH
>TRBJ2-3|TRBV5-6
ASSPGLMTDTQY
>TRBJ1-2|TRBV5-5
ASSLQGLRGYT
>TRBJ2-3|TRBV7-9
ASSYPYTDTQY
>TRBJ2-7|TRBV2
ASSEARGRASYEQY
>TRBJ2-7|TRBV6-5
ASSPWGGYEQY
>TRBJ2-7|TRBV5-8
ASSFRAYEQY
>TRBJ1-4|TRBV4-1
ASSQTGPLLSTNEKLF
>TRBJ2-3|TRBV5-1
ASSLTGRTDTQY
>TRBJ2-3|TRBV4-1
ASSQDEDGFTDTQY
>TRBJ1-5|TRBV6-1
ASSDGWSQPQH
>TRBJ1-5|TRBV2
ASSEFLRGGNQPQH
>TRBJ2-7|TRBV11-2
ASSLGTSGSYEQY
>TRBJ1-1|TRBV27
ASSLYRGNTEAF
>TRBJ2-1|TRBV27
ASSLSGAYYNEQF